The 23 T cell receptor beta chains listed next were all sequenced from one sample in a study of Ad26.COV2.S vaccination and SARS-CoV-2 variants (dated by TCRdb to 2020 to 2022). The treatment or condition label, as the study defines it: around 19 received Ad26.COV2.S at low or high dose, single or two shots; roughly five received placebo; per-sample allocation not given. Repertoires of vaccine and placebo recipients were sequenced from samples collected on day 63 after the first injection. Library preparation employed the immunoSEQ multiplex PCR assay. Drawn from immuneACCESS, this table holds only the in-frame rearrangements with V and J called that TCRdb kept. Clones are partly lost; checked studies trace under half to an unresolved V gene and leave the rest unexplained. The sample records 300,000 to 400,000 clones, 90% of which are singletons. Around 5.5% of the sample belongs to the ten largest clones.

Sequencing was performed on peripheral blood, taken in a trial of Ad26.COV2.S vaccine versus placebo. The receptors here all came from a person aged 18-60 years who received the Ad26.COV2.S COVID-19 vaccine or a placebo.

The chain couples TRBV7-2 to TRBJ1-2; the D gene is possibly TRBD1 (6 bases). Germline CDR1 and CDR2: SGHTA and FQGNSA. Trimming left V 5 bases short and J 7 bases short, with 20 bases between. The CDR3 totals 15 residues. The CDR3 coding sequence is TGTGCCAGCAGCCTCAGCAGGGGACATGGTTCTGGCTACACCTTC. Residues: CASSLSRGHGSGYTF.

V is TRBV6-2 or TRBV6-3 and J is TRBJ1-2; TRBD1 matches at 9 bases. Germline-derived CDR1 and CDR2 are MNHEY and SVGEGT. The junction had 3 bases not matched to a gene; V was cut back by 5 bases and J by 5 bases. The CDR3 totals 13 residues. CDR3 region: CASSTGTGYGYTF. CDR3 DNA sequence: TGTGCCAGCAGTACCGGGACAGGGTATGGCTACACCTTC.

This rearrangement joins TRBV6-2 or TRBV6-3 to TRBJ1-2; 8 bases match TRBD1. V trimming: 2 bases; J trimming: 6 bases; junction bases outside the gene matches: 5. The CDR3 loop spans 14 amino acids. CDR1 and CDR2 from the germline V gene are MNHEY and SVGEGT. CDR3 sequence reads: CASSYEGRGHGYTF. CDR3 nucleotides: TGTGCCAGCAGTTACGAGGGCAGGGGGCATGGCTACACCTTC.

This clone appeared a single time. The V and J genes are TRBV19 and TRBJ1-2; D perhaps matches TRBD1 (5 bases). V was clipped by 10 bases and J by 3 bases, with 24 bases between them. The CDR3 spans 16 residues. Germline CDR1 reads LNHDA; CDR2 reads SQIVND (reference sequence). CDR3 region: CATGRGTPSPYYGYTF. The CDR3 DNA reads as TGTGCCACCGGACGCGGGACCCCATCCCCCTACTATGGCTACACCTTC. Full variable domain (rest looked up from reference TRBV19 and TRBJ1-2): DGGITQSPKYLFRKEGQNVTLSCEQNLNHDAMYWYRQDPGQGLRLIYYSQIVNDFQKGDIAEGYSVSREKKESFPLTVTSAQKNPTAFYLCATGRGTPSPYYGYTFGSGTRLTVV.

The chain employs TRBV7-3 and TRBJ2-1; D is undetermined. Looked up from germline, CDR1 is SGHTA and CDR2 is FQGTGA. Trimming removed 5 bases at V and 10 bases at J, with 18 bases between. The CDR3 is 14 residues long. Written as DNA, the CDR3 is TGTGCCAGCAGCCACTCGAGTGGCGGATACGAGCAGTTCTTC. This encodes CASSHSSGGYEQFF.

The J gene is TRBJ1-1, the V gene TRBV19; D is possibly TRBD1 (5 bases). V gave up 0 bases and J gave up 8 bases, with 13 bases separating them. This CDR3 contains 14 residues. The germline V gene has CDR1 LNHDA and CDR2 SQIVND (reference sequence). DNA of the CDR3: TGTGCCAGTAGTATAGATCACGCTCGACAGGAAGCTTTCTTT. This encodes CASSIDHARQEAFF.

This clone has only one observation. This chain links TRBV20-1 with TRBJ2-2; D gene uncertain. Germline V gene sequence: CDR1 DFQATT, CDR2 SNEGSKA (reference sequence). V lost 3 bases to trimming and J lost 1 base, with 3 bases between them. The CDR3 is 12 amino acids. The CDR3 bases are TGCAGTGCTAGTAGGAACACCGGGGAGCTGTTTTTT. This codes for CSASRNTGELFF.

This sequence joins TRBV6-5 and TRBJ1-1; D not certain. This CDR3 spans 14 amino acids. Trimming stripped 6 bases from V and 1 base from J, with 12 bases between. Per germline, CDR1 MNHEY and CDR2 SVGAGI. The CDR3 region has the DNA TGTGCCAGCAGATCCACAGTGGAGAACACTGAAGCTTTCTTT. The encoded protein is CASRSTVENTEAFF.

The rearrangement uses TRBV19 and TRBJ2-7; D possibly corresponds to TRBD2 (6 bases). Germline CDR1 is LNHDA and CDR2 is SQIVND (reference sequence). The V end lost 8 bases, the J end lost 3 bases, and 23 bases lay between the germline ends. This CDR3 has 16 amino acids. The DNA for the CDR3 is TGTGCCAGTGGCCCCGGGGGTTTCAATTTCCGCTACGAGCAGTACTTC. Translation: CASGPGGFNFRYEQYF. The full variable domain, its missing parts supplied by reference TRBV19 and TRBJ2-7, is DGGITQSPKYLFRKEGQNVTLSCEQNLNHDAMYWYRQDPGQGLRLIYYSQIVNDFQKGDIAEGYSVSREKKESFPLTVTSAQKNPTAFYLCASGPGGFNFRYEQYFGPGTRLTVT.

The rearrangement joins TRBV11-3 to TRBJ2-1; 8 bases map to TRBD1. The CDR3 spans 13 residues. With V trimmed by 5 bases and J by 5 bases, 2 bases remained unmatched. Germline V gene sequence: CDR1 SGHNT, CDR2 YENEEA. In DNA, the CDR3 is TGTGCCAGCAGCGGACAGGGTGACAATGAGCAGTTCTTC. It translates to CASSGQGDNEQFF.

The chain uses TRBV5-8 and TRBJ1-5, with unresolved D. Germline V gives CDR1 SGHTS, CDR2 YDEGEE. CDR3 length equals 18 residues. With 1 base removed from V and 0 bases from J, the gap between germline ends came to 17 bases. DNA for the CDR3: TGTGCCAGCAGCTTGTCCGTGCAGCTTTTCTATAGCAATCAGCCCCAGCATTTT. Protein product: CASSLSVQLFYSNQPQHF.

The chain employs TRBV19 and TRBJ2-7, with TRBD1 matching over 9 bases. V dropped 5 bases and J dropped 5; count of bases not matched to a gene: 4. The V gene's germline CDR1 is LNHDA and CDR2 SQIVND (reference sequence). This CDR3 has 13 residues. CDR3 DNA: TGTGCCAGTAGTGACAGGGGGGTGCACGAGCAGTACTTC. Translated: CASSDRGVHEQYF.

This clone was seen only a few times. The V gene is TRBV28, the J gene TRBJ2-7; perhaps D is TRBD1 or TRBD2 (6 bases each). Germline CDR1 reads MDHEN; CDR2 reads SYDVKM. This CDR3 comprises 15 residues. Trimming stripped 5 bases from V and 4 bases from J, with 18 bases between. The CDR3 loop is CASSPPGAGRYEQYV. CDR3 coding DNA: TGTGCCAGCAGTCCTCCGGGGGCCGGTCGTTACGAGCAGTACGTC.

V gene TRBV7-8 combines with J gene TRBJ2-2, with D possibly TRBD1 on 7 matching bases. Germline CDR1 is SGHVS and CDR2 is FQNEAQ. CDR3 length: 16 amino acids. The germline V and J ends were trimmed by 5 bases and 6 bases, with 19 bases remaining between them. This CDR3 is CASSHPRGQGAGELFF. The CDR3 nucleotides read TGTGCCAGCAGCCACCCGCGGGGTCAGGGGGCCGGGGAGCTGTTTTTT. Variable domain in full (rest from reference TRBV7-8 and TRBJ2-2): GAGVSQSPRYKVAKRGQDVALRCDPISGHVSLFWYQQALGQGPEFLTYFQNEAQLDKSGLPSDRFFAERPEGSVSTLKIQRTQQEDSAVYLCASSHPRGQGAGELFFGEGSRLTVL.

With respect to this clone: The sample has other DNA sequences that encode this CDR3 too. The V call is TRBV7-2, the J call TRBJ1-2, with D perhaps matching TRBD1 (5 bases). This CDR3 has 13 residues. Germline V CDR1 and CDR2: SGHTA, FQGNSA. With 3 bases removed from V and 1 base from J, the gap between germline ends came to 6 bases. The CDR3 bases are TGTGCCAGCAGCTTTGACAGTAACTATGGCTACACCTTC. Encoded protein: CASSFDSNYGYTF.

On this clone itself: Other DNA sequences in this sample translate to the same CDR3. Here the CDR3 DNA reads TGTGCCAGCTCACCTGCGAGCACAGATACGCAGTATTTT. This gives the protein CASSPASTDTQYF. The J gene is TRBJ2-3, the V gene TRBV18; D is uncertain. The germline V gene encodes CDR1 KGHSH and CDR2 LQKENI. Deletions cut 3 bases from V and 0 bases from J, with 4 bases between. The CDR3 covers 13 residues.

The CDR3 bases are TGTGCCAGCAGCCGCCGTCGAGAGCAGCCCCAGCATTTT. Its translation: CASSRRREQPQHF. The chain couples TRBV6-6 to TRBJ1-5; unclear D gene. Trimming took off 6 bases at V and 7 bases at J, with 13 bases between the two ends. Germline CDR1 and CDR2: MNHNY and SVGAGI (reference sequence). The CDR3 runs to 13 residues.

V usage is TRBV6-4 and J usage is TRBJ2-1; a weak D match, TRBD2 (6 bases). CDR3 length: 16 residues. Trimming took 2 bases from V and 2 from J, leaving 13 bases between them. Germline V gives CDR1 MRHNA, CDR2 SNTAGT. The CDR3 bases are TGTGCCAGCAGTGACCGCGGGGAGGCCCCCTACAATGAGCAGTTCTTC. Protein product: CASSDRGEAPYNEQFF.

This chain uses TRBV6-6 with TRBJ1-1, with 8 bases matching TRBD1. J gave up 3 bases and V 5 bases, and 17 bases lay outside the gene matches. The CDR3 covers 18 residues. Germline lookup yields CDR1 MNHNY and CDR2 SVGAGI (reference sequence). CDR3 nucleotides: TGTGCCAGCAGTCCCCGAGGACAGGGAGGTAGGGTCCACACTGAAGCTTTCTTT. Translation gives CASSPRGQGGRVHTEAFF.

V and J are TRBV4-1 and TRBJ2-3, with TRBD2 matching over 7 bases. The CDR3 spans 17 residues. J lost 2 bases, V lost 2 bases, and 10 bases had no gene match. Germline CDR1 is MGHRA and CDR2 is YSYEKL. CDR3: CASSQPPWRGNTDTQYF. The CDR3 nucleotides are TGCGCCAGCAGCCAACCCCCTTGGCGGGGGAACACAGATACGCAGTATTTT.

The chain has TRBV5-1 and TRBJ2-1; D could derive from TRBD1 or TRBD2 (5 bases each). The CDR3 is 14 amino acids. Trimming cost V 5 bases and J 8 bases, with 17 bases left between them. Germline assignment: CDR1 SGHRS and CDR2 YFSETQ. CDR3 in amino acids: CASSRDLPLDEQFF. The CDR3 DNA follows: TGCGCCAGCAGTCGGGACCTACCTCTCGATGAGCAGTTCTTC.

The genes are TRBV27 and TRBJ1-6, with D tentatively TRBD1 (5 bases). Germline lookup yields CDR1 MNHEY and CDR2 SMNVEV (reference sequence). Trimming stripped 6 bases from V and 8 bases from J, with 11 bases between. The CDR3 length is 13 residues. CDR3 bases: TGTGCCAGCAGGGTGGGGCGTGATTCACCCCTCCACTTT. As protein: CASRVGRDSPLHF.

The rearrangement uses TRBV28 and TRBJ1-2; unclear D gene. Germline V CDR1 and CDR2: MDHEN, SYDVKM. This CDR3 spans 13 amino acids. V was cut by 5 bases and J by 8 bases, with 15 bases left in between. The CDR3 bases are TGTGCCAGCAGTCCCTCAGCTCTGGGAGGCTACACCTTC. This encodes CASSPSALGGYTF.